The entry below gives a single TCR beta chain sequence along with its context. Its antigen is unidentified. CDR1 and CDR2 from the germline V gene are SQVTM and ANQGSEA. CDR3 length equals 13 residues. Each CD8+ T cell subset was flow-sorted in triplicate. Every sort contained 300,000 or so cells. The CD45RO-CCR7+CD27+CD95- phenotype denoted naive CD8+ T cells. This entry comes from a study of CXCR3-negative and CXCR3-positive naive CD8 T cells. Findings and caveats of the study: Comparably high diversity was seen in both naive subsets, and much lower diversity in memory CD8+ cells. TRB CDR3 hydrophobicity was greater in CXCR3-positive naive cells than in CXCR3-negative naive cells. Whereas memory cells differed, naive CXCR3-negative and CXCR3-positive cells shared similar TRBV-TRBJ usage.

UMI labels and 5' RACE were used to prepare the TRB cDNA libraries. TCRdb re-called the 5' RACE reads and shows each CDR3 protein once, DNA omitted. The sample has 140,000 to 150,000 distinct CDR3 sequences, and its top ten clones hold 0.25% to 0.3%. V and J are TRBV29-1 and TRBJ1-2; TCRdb indicates TRBD1, and absent DNA this call remains unverified. The receptor was isolated from a human donor in good health. Some clones in this sample may be carry-over from other donors' samples. The sequenced sample was naive CXCR3+ CD8+ T cells from blood. Subset noted: CD45RO-CCR7+CD27+CD95- naive CD8+ T cells expressing CXCR3 (TNR3+). CDR3 residues: CSVANRANYGYTF.